The 5 T cell receptor beta chains listed next were all sequenced from one sample in a study of T cell responses to AZD1222 COVID-19 vaccine. Data came from immunoSEQ multiplex PCR; TCRdb stores just in-frame clones and leaves some out. Altogether 99,000 or so clones are present, approximately 89% being singletons, with the ten largest covering less than 9.5%. Sequenced material: peripheral blood, taken on day 0 of AZD1222 vaccination. These receptor sequences come from an adult in good health.

This clone was counted only a few times. The chain recombines TRBV9 with TRBJ1-1; D is unresolved. The CDR3 length is 15 residues. Germline lookup yields CDR1 SGDLS and CDR2 YYNGEE. The V gene lost 0 bases and the J gene lost 1 base, with 10 bases spanning the gap. CDR3 bases: TGTGCCAGCAGCGTAGTAGGCCGGGGGAACACTGAAGCTTTCTTT. The encoded protein is CASSVVGRGNTEAFF.

The J gene is TRBJ2-2, the V gene TRBV20-1, with D possibly TRBD2 on 5 matching bases. The CDR3 runs to 11 residues. Germline CDR1 DFQATT, CDR2 SNEGSKA (reference sequence). V was clipped by 6 bases and J by 3 bases, with 5 bases between them. CDR3 loop: CSAADTGELFF. In nucleotides, the CDR3 is TGCAGTGCAGCGGACACCGGGGAGCTGTTTTTT.

The table lists this clone with a count of one. The chain combines TRBV6-5 with TRBJ2-1; no firm D call. The CDR3 runs to 12 residues. The germline V gene has CDR1 MNHEY and CDR2 SVGAGI. The germline V and J ends were trimmed by 3 bases and 9 bases, with 9 bases remaining between them. DNA for the CDR3: TGTGCCAGCAGTTATCGGAAGGGTGAGCAGTTCTTC. It is translated as CASSYRKGEQFF.

This rearrangement joins TRBV7-9 to TRBJ1-2, with no clear D. V gave up 0 bases and J gave up 5 bases, with 13 bases separating them. Per germline, CDR1 SEHNR and CDR2 FQNEAQ (reference sequence). The CDR3 extends over 15 amino acids. Here the CDR3 reads CASSLARLPNYGYTF. The CDR3 region has the DNA TGTGCCAGCAGCTTAGCGAGGTTGCCAAATTATGGCTACACCTTC.

This clone was detected once. The chain links TRBV9 to TRBJ2-3, with TRBD2 matching 9 bases. The junction had 1 base not matched to a gene; V was cut back by 0 bases and J by 5 bases. The CDR3 length is 14 residues. From germline, CDR1 is SGDLS and CDR2 YYNGEE. The CDR3 coding sequence is TGTGCCAGCAGCGTAGGTAGCGGGAGAGATACGCAGTATTTT. It codes for CASSVGSGRDTQYF.